Each of the 25 T cell receptor beta chains below was sequenced from the same sample in a study of response to subunit inactivated influenza vaccine. TCRdb independently ran MiXCR on the RT-PCR reads; one entry per CDR3 protein. The table records 600,000 to 850,000 distinct CDR3 sequences, less than 15% of them present only once. Material: PBMCs from blood, obtained approximately 15 days before vaccination. The receptor set was obtained from a man aged 45-65 years who received an inactivated influenza vaccine.

This clonotype was detected only a few times. The chain employs TRBV11-1 and TRBJ2-3; 8 bases align to TRBD1. CDR3 length: 18 residues. The germline V gene encodes CDR1 SGHAT and CDR2 FQDESV (reference sequence). The J segment lost 0 bases and the V segment lost 2 bases, leaving 10 bases of the junction unmatched. CDR3 in amino acids: CASSLRPGQGPSTDTQYF. CDR3 DNA sequence: TGTGCCAGCAGCTTACGTCCCGGACAGGGACCTAGCACAGATACGCAGTATTTT.

This rearrangement joins TRBV10-3 to TRBJ2-7; TRBD1 matches at 7 bases. V lost 3 bases to trimming and J lost 4 bases; unmatched junction nucleotides: 3. The germline V gene encodes CDR1 ENHRY and CDR2 SYGVKD. CDR3 length equals 13 residues. In DNA form, the CDR3 reads TGTGCCATCAGTGACCTACAGGGGTACGAGCAGTACTTC. The encoded protein is CAISDLQGYEQYF.

This clonotype was seen many times. This chain links TRBV3-1 with TRBJ2-3; D is tentatively TRBD1 or TRBD2 (5 bases each). V was shortened by 3 bases and J by 4 bases, with 17 bases between the two germline ends. The CDR3 spans 16 residues. Germline V gives CDR1 LGHDT, CDR2 YNNKEL (reference sequence). CDR3 in amino acids: CASSHDRFRGPDTQYF. In nucleotides, the CDR3 is TGTGCCAGCAGCCACGATCGGTTCCGGGGCCCAGATACGCAGTATTTT.

The gene calls are TRBV12-3 or TRBV12-4 and TRBJ2-5; D is unresolved. Trimming took off 4 bases at V and 2 bases at J, with 14 bases between the two ends. This CDR3 region has 15 residues. The CDR3 DNA sequence: TGTGCCAGCAGTTGGGCCACGCGACGGCAAGAGACCCAGTACTTC. Its protein is CASSWATRRQETQYF.

The chain couples TRBV11-2 to TRBJ1-2; 7 bases are a match to TRBD1. V was pared by 3 bases and J by 7 bases, with 14 bases of the junction left unmatched. CDR3 length: 16 residues. The germline gives CDR1 SGHAT, CDR2 FQNNGV. CDR3 amino acids: CASSLSPLQGNSGYTF. CDR3 coding DNA: TGTGCCAGCAGCTTGTCCCCCTTACAGGGGAATAGTGGCTACACCTTC.

V is TRBV28 and J is TRBJ2-3, with no clear D. Trimming shortened V by 9 bases and J by 6 bases, and 13 bases separated the two germline ends. There are 12 residues in the CDR3. CDR1 and CDR2 (germline): MDHEN, SYDVKM. The CDR3 protein is CASSPLRDTQYF. CDR3 nucleotide sequence: TGTGCCAGTAGTCCGCTCCGGGATACGCAGTATTTT.

In this sample, this clonotype turned up once. This chain joins TRBV18 and TRBJ2-3; D is undetermined. CDR1 is KGHSH and CDR2 is LQKENI in the germline V gene. V lost 6 bases to trimming and J lost 1 base, with 11 bases between them. The CDR3 spans 14 residues. The CDR3 DNA reads TGTGCCAGCTCCTCGGACGAGGGCACAGATACGCAGTATTTT. Protein: CASSSDEGTDTQYF.

This clonotype was recorded at least ten times. The rearrangement joins TRBV24-1 to TRBJ2-1; possibly TRBD1 or TRBD2 for D (5 bases each). The CDR3 runs 16 residues. V shed 4 bases and J shed 8 bases, with 20 bases lying between them. Germline CDR1 and CDR2: KGHDR and SFDVKD. The CDR3 DNA reads TGTGCCACCAGTGAGTCCGGGACCCCCCCCTTCGATGAGCAGTTCTTC. This translates into CATSESGTPPFDEQFF.

This clonotype was detected a few times. CDR3 residues: CAISESFQGAKNIQYF. CDR3 nucleotides: TGTGCCATCAGTGAGTCTTTCCAGGGAGCCAAAAACATTCAGTACTTC. The chain employs TRBV10-3 and TRBJ2-4; the D gene is possibly TRBD1 (5 bases). The ends were cut back, 0 bases at V and 0 bases at J, with 9 bases in the middle. Germline V CDR1 and CDR2: ENHRY, SYGVKD. This CDR3 contains 16 residues.

About this clonotype: One base away lies a much larger clone, so this may be a sequencing read error. The chain employs TRBV12-3 or TRBV12-4 and TRBJ1-1; D gene ambiguous. The CDR3 totals 13 residues. CDR3 sequence reads: CASSFTENTKAFF. The CDR3 DNA is TGTGCCAGCAGTTTCACAGAGAACACTAAAGCTTTCTTT.

The chain joins TRBV5-1 to TRBJ2-7; TRBD1 matches 8 bases. CDR1 is SGHRS and CDR2 is YFSETQ in the germline V gene. V lost 4 bases and J lost 4; bases outside the gene matches: 16. This CDR3 is 17 amino acids long. CDR3 bases: TGCGCCAGCAGCAGTTGGGGTTTAGGACAGGGAAATTACGAGCAGTACTTC. It encodes CASSSWGLGQGNYEQYF.

The gene calls are TRBV20-1 and TRBJ2-2, with no clear D. Germline V gives CDR1 DFQATT, CDR2 SNEGSKA (reference sequence). This CDR3 spans 14 amino acids. Trimming took off 3 bases at V and 0 bases at J, with 8 bases between the two ends. The CDR3 here is CSASRATNTGELFF. CDR3 nucleotide sequence: TGCAGTGCTAGCCGAGCGACGAACACCGGGGAGCTGTTTTTT.

The CDR3 reads CSARAAGHNSPLHF. As DNA, the CDR3 is TGCAGTGCTAGGGCAGCAGGACATAATTCACCCCTCCACTTT. The chain combines TRBV20-1 with TRBJ1-6; D is unresolved. V gave up 3 bases and J gave up 5 bases, with 11 bases separating them. The V gene's germline CDR1 is DFQATT and CDR2 SNEGSKA (reference sequence). The CDR3 runs 14 residues.

V is TRBV20-1 and J is TRBJ2-1; unclear D gene. Germline values: CDR1 DFQATT, CDR2 SNEGSKA (reference sequence). CDR3 size: 11 residues. The ends were cut back, 3 bases at V and 7 bases at J, with 7 bases in the middle. This CDR3 is CSARIWNEQFF. The CDR3 coding sequence is TGCAGTGCTAGGATTTGGAATGAGCAGTTCTTC.

This clonotype was seen a handful of times. V gene TRBV6-2 or TRBV6-3 combines with J gene TRBJ2-1; 11 bases are shared with TRBD2. V gave up 6 bases and J gave up 6 bases; unmatched junction bases: 10. Germline V CDR1 and CDR2: MNHEY, SVGEGT. The length of the CDR3 is 16 residues. CDR3 sequence (DNA): TGTGCCAGCAGCAAACCGGGACTAGCGGTGGGCAATGAGCAGTTCTTC. This codes for CASSKPGLAVGNEQFF.

The chain is built from TRBV29-1 and TRBJ2-7, with D possibly called TRBD1 or TRBD2 (5 bases each). In germline, CDR1 is SQVTM, CDR2 ANQGSEA. With 2 bases removed from V and 2 bases from J, the gap between germline ends came to 19 bases. The CDR3 runs to 16 residues. This CDR3 reads CSVELRRQGNTYEQYF. CDR3 coding DNA: TGCAGCGTTGAATTGCGGAGGCAGGGAAATACCTACGAGCAGTACTTC.

At least ten counts were recorded for this clonotype. The V gene is TRBV6-1, the J gene TRBJ2-3; 8 nucleotides line up with TRBD2. V gave up 6 bases and J gave up 5 bases; unmatched junction bases: 7. The CDR3 is 14 amino acids. Per the germline V gene, CDR1 is MNHNS and CDR2 is SASEGT. The chain's CDR3 is CASSPGGAIDTQYF. The CDR3 DNA is TGTGCCAGCAGCCCCGGGGGGGCCATAGATACGCAGTATTTT.

This clonotype was seen only a few times. The chain is built from TRBV14 and TRBJ2-5; tentative D call: TRBD2 (6 bases). The CDR3 loop spans 13 amino acids. Germline V gene lookup returns CDR1 SGHDN and CDR2 FVKESK. Trimming pared 7 bases from V and 4 bases from J, leaving 13 bases between. The CDR3 region has the DNA TGTGCCAGCAACCGCGGGGAGGCAGAGACCCAGTACTTC. It is translated as CASNRGEAETQYF.

This clonotype was observed a handful of times. V usage is TRBV6-2 or TRBV6-3 and J usage is TRBJ2-6; D is uncertain. Germline lookup yields CDR1 MNHEY and CDR2 SVGEGT. Deletions cut 4 bases from V and 0 bases from J, with 4 bases between. CDR3 length: 14 amino acids. The CDR3 DNA is TGTGCCAGCAGTTGGTTCTCTGGGGCCAACGTCCTGACTTTC. This sequence encodes CASSWFSGANVLTF.

The chain carries TRBV5-5 and TRBJ1-1; 9 nucleotides line up with TRBD1. The length of the CDR3 is 14 residues. Germline CDR1 SGHKS, CDR2 YYEKEE (reference sequence). The V and J ends lost 5 bases and 4 bases, in that order; junction bases with no gene match: 6. The CDR3: CASSWTGVGTEAFF. The CDR3 coding sequence is TGTGCCAGCAGTTGGACAGGGGTTGGCACTGAAGCTTTCTTT.

This clonotype was recorded a few times. This chain joins TRBV18 and TRBJ2-5, with D possibly matching TRBD2 (5 bases). The V gene's germline CDR1 is KGHSH and CDR2 LQKENI. The ends were cut back, 5 bases at V and 2 bases at J, with 9 bases in the middle. The CDR3 has 13 residues. In DNA, the CDR3 is TGTGCCAGCTCAAGAGGGAAACAAGAGACCCAGTACTTC. Translating it yields CASSRGKQETQYF. Complete variable domain (other parts from reference TRBV18 and TRBJ2-5): NAGVMQNPRHLVRRRGQEARLRCSPMKGHSHVYWYRQLPEEGLKFMVYLQKENIIDESGMPKERFSAEFPKEGPSILRIQQVVRGDSAAYFCASSRGKQETQYFGPGTRLLVL.

The chain uses TRBV9 and TRBJ2-7; D possibly matches TRBD1 or TRBD2 (5 bases each). The germline gives CDR1 SGDLS, CDR2 YYNGEE. The CDR3 consists of 16 residues. Trimming removed 4 bases from V and 2 bases from J, with 19 bases in between. The CDR3 sequence is CASSPRGRSTAYEQYF. CDR3 bases: TGTGCCAGCAGCCCCCGGGGCAGGTCGACAGCCTACGAGCAGTACTTC.

In this sample, this clonotype turned up a few times. This chain links TRBV28 with TRBJ2-7; 7 positions match TRBD2. The CDR3 sequence is 15 residues long. CDR1 and CDR2 from the germline V gene are MDHEN and SYDVKM. V gave up 7 bases and J gave up 2 bases; unmatched junction bases: 11. CDR3 region: CASTEGASGPYEQYF. The CDR3 DNA reads TGTGCCAGCACCGAAGGGGCTAGCGGACCCTACGAGCAGTACTTC. The full variable domain, completed using reference TRBV28 and TRBJ2-7, is DVKVTQSSRYLVKRTGEKVFLECVQDMDHENMFWYRQDPGLGLRLIYFSYDVKMKEKGDIPEGYSVSREKKERFSLILESASTNQTSMYLCASTEGASGPYEQYFGPGTRLTVT.

CDR3 protein: CASGQRQGEAQYF. The CDR3 coding sequence is TGTGCCAGCGGGCAGAGACAGGGTGAGGCCCAGTACTTC. V gene TRBV12-3 or TRBV12-4 combines with J gene TRBJ2-5, with 7 bases that match TRBD1. Trimming removed 8 bases from V and 9 bases from J; junction bases left unmatched: 12. This CDR3 is 13 amino acids long.

This chain joins TRBV7-2 and TRBJ2-1, with D tentatively TRBD2 (6 bases). The germline CDR1 and CDR2 sequences are SGHTA and FQGNSA. The V end lost 5 bases, the J end lost 15 bases, and 17 bases lay between the germline ends. There are 12 residues in the CDR3. The DNA for the CDR3 is TGTGCCAGCAGCGCGGGGCTTGGGGACCTGTTCTTC. Its protein is CASSAGLGDLFF.